The present T cell receptor beta chain was sequenced within a study of long-term antiretroviral therapy in people with HIV. Study observations and caveats: The repertoire was dominated at all time points by clones expanded before ART. Spans of CDR3 length were tighter for HIV repertoires than for controls.

The immunoSEQ assay was v3.0, run at survey level. Data came from immunoSEQ multiplex PCR; TCRdb stores just in-frame clones and leaves some out. The table has about 43,000 clones, roughly 86% seen once. In regard to this clone: Its antigen is currently unknown.

The V and J ends lost 3 bases and 7 bases, in that order; junction bases with no gene match: 8. The germline V gene encodes CDR1 SGHNT and CDR2 YYREEE (reference sequence). The CDR3 consists of 16 residues. The source material was unsorted PBMCs, sampled 0.1 years before starting antiretroviral therapy. The chain combines TRBV5-4 with TRBJ1-6; 9 positions match TRBD1. This clonotype was sampled from a woman in her forties or fifties with HIV. For the CDR3, the DNA is TGTGCCAGCAGCTACTTTCCGGGACAGGGAAATTCACCCCTCCACTTT. Its protein is CASSYFPGQGNSPLHF.